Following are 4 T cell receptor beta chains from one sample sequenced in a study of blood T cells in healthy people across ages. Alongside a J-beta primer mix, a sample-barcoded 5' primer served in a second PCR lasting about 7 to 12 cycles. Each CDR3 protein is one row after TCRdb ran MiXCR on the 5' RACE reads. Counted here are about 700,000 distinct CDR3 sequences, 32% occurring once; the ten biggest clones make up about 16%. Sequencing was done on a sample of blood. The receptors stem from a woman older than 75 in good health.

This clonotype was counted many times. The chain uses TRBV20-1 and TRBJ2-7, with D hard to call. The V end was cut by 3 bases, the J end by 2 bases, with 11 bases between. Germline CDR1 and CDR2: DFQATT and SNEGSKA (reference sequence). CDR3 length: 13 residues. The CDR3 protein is CSASQGFPYEQYF. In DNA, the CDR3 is TGCAGTGCTAGTCAAGGGTTCCCCTACGAGCAGTACTTC.

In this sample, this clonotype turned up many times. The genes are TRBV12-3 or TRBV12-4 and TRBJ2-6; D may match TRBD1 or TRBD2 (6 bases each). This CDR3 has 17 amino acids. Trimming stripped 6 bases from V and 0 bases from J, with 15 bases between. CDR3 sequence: CASRVAGTHSGANVLTF. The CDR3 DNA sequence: TGTGCCAGCAGGGTGGCGGGGACACACTCTGGGGCCAACGTCCTGACTTTC.

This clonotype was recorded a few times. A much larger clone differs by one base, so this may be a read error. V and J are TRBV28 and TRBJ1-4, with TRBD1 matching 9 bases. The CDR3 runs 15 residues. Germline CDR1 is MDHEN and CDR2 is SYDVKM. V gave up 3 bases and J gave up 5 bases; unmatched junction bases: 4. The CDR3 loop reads CASSLNRGPNEKLFF. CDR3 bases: TGTGCCAGCAGTTTGAACAGGGGGCCAAATGAAAAACTGTTTTTT.

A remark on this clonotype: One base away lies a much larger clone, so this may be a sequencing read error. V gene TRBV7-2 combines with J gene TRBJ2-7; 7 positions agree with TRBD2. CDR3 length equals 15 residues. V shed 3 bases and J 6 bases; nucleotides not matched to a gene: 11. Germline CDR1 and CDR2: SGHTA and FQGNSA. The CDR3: CASSLGSGGNCEQYF. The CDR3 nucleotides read TGTGCCAGCAGCTTGGGCTCGGGGGGAAATTGCGAGCAGTACTTC.